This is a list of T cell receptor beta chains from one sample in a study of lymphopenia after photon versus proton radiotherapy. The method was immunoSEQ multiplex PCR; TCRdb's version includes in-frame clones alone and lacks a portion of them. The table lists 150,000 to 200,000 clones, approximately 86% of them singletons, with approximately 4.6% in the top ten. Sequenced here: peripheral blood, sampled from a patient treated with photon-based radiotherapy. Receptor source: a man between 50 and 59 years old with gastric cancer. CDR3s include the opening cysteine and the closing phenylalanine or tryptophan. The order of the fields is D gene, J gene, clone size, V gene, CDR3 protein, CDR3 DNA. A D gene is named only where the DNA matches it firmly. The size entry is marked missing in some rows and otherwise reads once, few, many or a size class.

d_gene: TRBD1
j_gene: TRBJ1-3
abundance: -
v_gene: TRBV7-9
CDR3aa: CASSPTGTTGNTIYF
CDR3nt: TGTGCCAGCAGCCCGACAGGGACCACTGGAAACACCATATATTTT

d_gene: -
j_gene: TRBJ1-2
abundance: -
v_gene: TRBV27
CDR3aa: CASSTGRAELTMLYGYTF
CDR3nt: TGTGCCAGCAGTACTGGTAGGGCGGAATTAACAATGCTCTATGGCTACACCTTC

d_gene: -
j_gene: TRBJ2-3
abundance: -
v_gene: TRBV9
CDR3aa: CASSVGLSPGSTDTQYF
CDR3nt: TGTGCCAGCAGCGTAGGACTTAGCCCAGGGAGCACAGATACGCAGTATTTT

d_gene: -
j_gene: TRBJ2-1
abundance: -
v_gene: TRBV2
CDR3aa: CASSEARGYNEQFF
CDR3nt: TGTGCCAGCAGTGAAGCTCGCGGATACAATGAGCAGTTCTTC

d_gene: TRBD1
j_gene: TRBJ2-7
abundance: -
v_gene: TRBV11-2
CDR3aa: CASSPPGQGASSYEQYF
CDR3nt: TGTGCCAGCAGCCCCCCGGGACAGGGGGCCAGCTCCTACGAGCAGTACTTC

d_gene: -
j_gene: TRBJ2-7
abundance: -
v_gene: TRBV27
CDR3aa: CASSLGAQRGEQYF
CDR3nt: TGTGCCAGCAGTTTAGGGGCTCAACGGGGCGAGCAGTACTTC

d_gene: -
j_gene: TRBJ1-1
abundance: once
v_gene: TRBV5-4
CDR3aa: CASRIGPDGGLNTEAFF
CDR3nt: TGTGCCAGCAGAATAGGGCCCGACGGGGGATTGAACACTGAAGCTTTCTTT

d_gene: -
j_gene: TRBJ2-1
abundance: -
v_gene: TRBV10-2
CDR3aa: CASTPRAGSSNEQFF
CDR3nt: TGCGCCAGCACCCCCCGGGCGGGTTCGAGTAATGAGCAGTTCTTC

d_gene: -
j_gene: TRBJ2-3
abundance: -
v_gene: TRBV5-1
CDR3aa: CASSPGLPGGTQYF
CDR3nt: TGCGCCAGCAGCCCGGGACTCCCCGGGGGTACGCAGTATTTT

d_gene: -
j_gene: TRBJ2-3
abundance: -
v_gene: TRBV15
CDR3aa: CATSRPRATDTQYF
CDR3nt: TGTGCCACCAGCAGGCCCAGGGCCACAGATACGCAGTATTTT